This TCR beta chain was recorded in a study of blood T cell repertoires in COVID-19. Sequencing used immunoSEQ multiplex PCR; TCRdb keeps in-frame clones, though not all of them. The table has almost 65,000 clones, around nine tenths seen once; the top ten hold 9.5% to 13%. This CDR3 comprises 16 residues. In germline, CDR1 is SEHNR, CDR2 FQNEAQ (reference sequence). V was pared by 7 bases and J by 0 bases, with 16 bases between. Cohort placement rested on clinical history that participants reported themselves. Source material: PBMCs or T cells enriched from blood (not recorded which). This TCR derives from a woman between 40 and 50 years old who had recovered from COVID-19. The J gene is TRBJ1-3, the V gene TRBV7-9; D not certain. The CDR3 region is CASTETGKGSGNTIYF. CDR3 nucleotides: TGTGCCAGCACCGAGACGGGAAAGGGCTCTGGAAACACCATATATTTT.